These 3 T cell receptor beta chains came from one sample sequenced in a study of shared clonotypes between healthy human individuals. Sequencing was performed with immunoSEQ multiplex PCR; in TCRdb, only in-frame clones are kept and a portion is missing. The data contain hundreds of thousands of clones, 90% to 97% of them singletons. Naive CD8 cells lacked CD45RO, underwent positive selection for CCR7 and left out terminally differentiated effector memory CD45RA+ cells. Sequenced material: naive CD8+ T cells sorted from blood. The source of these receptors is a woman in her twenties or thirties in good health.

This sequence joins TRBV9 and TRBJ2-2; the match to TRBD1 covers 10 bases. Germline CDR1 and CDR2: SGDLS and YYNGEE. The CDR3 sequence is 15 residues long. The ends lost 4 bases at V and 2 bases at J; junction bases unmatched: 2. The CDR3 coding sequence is TGTGCCAGCAGCTCGACAGGGGGCAACACCGGGGAGCTGTTTTTT. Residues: CASSSTGGNTGELFF.

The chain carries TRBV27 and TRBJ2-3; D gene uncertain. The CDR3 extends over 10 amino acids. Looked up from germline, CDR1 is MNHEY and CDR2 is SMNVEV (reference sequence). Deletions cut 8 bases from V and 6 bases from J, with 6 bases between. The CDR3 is CASGYDTQYF. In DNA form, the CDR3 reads TGTGCCAGCGGGTACGATACGCAGTATTTT.

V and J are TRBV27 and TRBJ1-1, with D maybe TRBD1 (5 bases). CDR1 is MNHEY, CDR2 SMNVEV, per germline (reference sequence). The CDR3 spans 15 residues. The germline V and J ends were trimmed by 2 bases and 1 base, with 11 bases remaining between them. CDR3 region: CASSLGPGTNTEAFF. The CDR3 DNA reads TGTGCCAGCAGTTTAGGTCCAGGGACGAACACTGAAGCTTTCTTT.